This T cell receptor (beta chain) was sequenced in a study of blood T cell repertoires in COVID-19. Study-level background: Samples taken during acute and convalescent COVID-19 were collected in the United States, Italy and Spain. In each case, the material was cDNA or gDNA derived from T cells, B-cell-depleted T cells, or PBMCs.

This CDR3 has 16 amino acids. Germline V gives CDR1 SGHRS, CDR2 YFSETQ. The V end lost 1 base, the J end lost 0 bases, and 10 bases lay between the germline ends. Original methodology: Amplification of reference gene primers provided the estimated nucleated cell counts. Profiled with immunoSEQ multiplex PCR; TCRdb holds only in-frame clones, not every one. The V and J calls and clone size were taken over from that table, and D and trimming were inferred from the DNA. In the table there are around 310,000 clones, 70% to 90% of which are singletons. Sequenced input: peripheral blood. This receptor was identified in a woman aged 50 to 60 with active or convalescent COVID-19. The genes are TRBV5-1 and TRBJ2-2; D gene ambiguous. CDR3: CASSLTPGSNTGELFF. The CDR3 DNA reads TGCGCCAGCAGCTTGACACCAGGATCGAACACCGGGGAGCTGTTTTTT.